The next 25 T cell receptor beta chains were all read from a single sample in a study of technical replicates of blood from a few donors. Assay: immunoSEQ multiplex PCR; the TCRdb copy retains only in-frame clones and omits some. The repertoire holds 65,000 to 90,000 clones, with 85% to 95% as singletons. The specimen was T cells isolated from PBMCs. These receptors were taken from a human donor in good health.

The chain is built from TRBV2 and TRBJ1-4, with 9 bases aligning to TRBD1. CDR3 length: 15 residues. With 1 base clipped from V and 3 bases from J, the junction kept 0 bases outside the gene matches. Germline values: CDR1 SNHLY, CDR2 FYNNEI. The chain's CDR3 is CASSEGDRANEKLFF. Here the CDR3 DNA reads TGTGCCAGCAGTGAAGGGGACAGGGCTAATGAAAAACTGTTTTTT.

The chain carries TRBV2 and TRBJ2-7, with a possible D match to TRBD2 (6 bases). This CDR3 is 13 amino acids long. The germline CDR1 and CDR2 sequences are SNHLY and FYNNEI. The V gene lost 6 bases and the J gene lost 5 bases, with 14 bases spanning the gap. CDR3 residues: CASSVSGSHEQYF. The CDR3 bases are TGTGCCAGCAGCGTGTCCGGGAGCCACGAGCAGTACTTC.

The CDR3: CASSLGGGRGAKNIQYF. The CDR3 bases are TGTGCCAGCAGCTTAGGCGGGGGGAGAGGAGCCAAAAACATTCAGTACTTC. This rearrangement joins TRBV7-9 to TRBJ2-4; 8 positions agree with TRBD2. The trim removed 1 base at V and 0 bases at J, leaving 5 bases unmatched. The CDR3 has 17 residues. Germline V lookup: CDR1 SEHNR, CDR2 FQNEAQ (reference sequence).

The V gene is TRBV9, the J gene TRBJ2-7; 10 bases are a match to TRBD2. With V trimmed by 0 bases and J by 3 bases, 6 bases remained unmatched. The CDR3 covers 16 residues. The germline gives CDR1 SGDLS, CDR2 YYNGEE. CDR3 bases: TGTGCCAGCAGCGTAGGGTCTAGCGGGGGCTACTACGAGCAGTACTTC. Translated: CASSVGSSGGYYEQYF.

V gene TRBV5-1 combines with J gene TRBJ2-7; D is ambiguous. This CDR3 contains 12 residues. Trimming took off 3 bases at V and 1 base at J, with 5 bases between the two ends. Germline V CDR1 and CDR2: SGHRS, YFSETQ. This CDR3 reads CASSSGSYEQYF. CDR3 DNA: TGCGCCAGCAGCTCCGGTTCCTACGAGCAGTACTTC.

The CDR3 region is CASLNLADHNEQFF. The CDR3 bases are TGTGCCAGCCTAAACTTAGCGGACCACAATGAGCAGTTCTTC. The chain has TRBV7-9 and TRBJ2-1; a weak D match, TRBD2 (6 bases). This CDR3 is 14 amino acids long. V was trimmed by 8 bases and J by 5 bases, leaving 16 bases between them. Germline V gene sequence: CDR1 SEHNR, CDR2 FQNEAQ (reference sequence).

The sample holds one count of this clone. This chain joins TRBV13 and TRBJ1-5; D is ambiguous. Trimming shortened V by 2 bases and J by 4 bases, and 9 bases separated the two germline ends. The CDR3 has 14 amino acids. CDR1 is PRHDT, CDR2 FYEKMQ, per germline (reference sequence). Written as DNA, the CDR3 is TGTGCCAGCAGCTTACGACTGGTAAATCAGCCCCAGCATTTT. As protein: CASSLRLVNQPQHF.

V and J are TRBV4-1 and TRBJ2-4, with 8 bases that match TRBD1. The CDR3 spans 17 residues. With V trimmed by 1 base and J by 1 base, 6 bases remained unmatched. Germline V gene sequence: CDR1 MGHRA, CDR2 YSYEKL. CDR3 nucleotide sequence: TGCGCCAGCAGCCAAGGCCCCAGGGGGCCGGCCAAAAACATTCAGTACTTC. Protein sequence: CASSQGPRGPAKNIQYF.

This clone occurred once. This sequence joins TRBV5-6 and TRBJ2-7; perhaps TRBD1 as D (5 bases). This CDR3 spans 13 amino acids. The V end lost 4 bases, the J end lost 5 bases, and 13 bases lay between the germline ends. CDR1 SGHDT and CDR2 YYEEEE come from the germline V gene. CDR3 coding DNA: TGTGCCAGCAGCGCAGGGATTGGGGACGAGCAGTACTTC. Amino acid sequence: CASSAGIGDEQYF.

The rearrangement uses TRBV19 and TRBJ1-5, with TRBD1 matching over 8 bases. This CDR3 has 19 residues. Germline V gene lookup returns CDR1 LNHDA and CDR2 SQIVND (reference sequence). The trim removed 5 bases at V and 0 bases at J, leaving 15 bases unmatched. Here the CDR3 DNA reads TGTGCCAGTAGTCCAAGACAGGGGACCCACCGCTATAGCAATCAGCCCCAGCATTTT. It is translated as CASSPRQGTHRYSNQPQHF.

The chain links TRBV2 to TRBJ2-1, with 12 positions matching TRBD2. V lost 2 bases, J lost 10 bases, and 12 bases stayed unmatched. This CDR3 is built from 17 residues. Germline V gene lookup returns CDR1 SNHLY and CDR2 FYNNEI. The CDR3 DNA reads TGTGCCAGCAGTGAACGACTAGCGGGGGCGCGTCAAAGAGAGCAGTTCTTC. Amino acid sequence: CASSERLAGARQREQFF.

The chain employs TRBV19 and TRBJ2-7; 12 positions match TRBD1. The trim removed 4 bases at V and 4 bases at J, leaving 5 bases unmatched. This CDR3 has 15 amino acids. Looked up from germline, CDR1 is LNHDA and CDR2 is SQIVND (reference sequence). CDR3 region: CASSSGTGGWYEQYF. The CDR3 coding sequence is TGTGCCAGTAGTAGTGGGACAGGGGGCTGGTACGAGCAGTACTTC.

The V and J genes are TRBV6-5 and TRBJ1-1; D possibly corresponds to TRBD1 (6 bases). V shed 1 base and J shed 0 bases, with 9 bases lying between them. The germline gives CDR1 MNHEY, CDR2 SVGAGI. The CDR3 consists of 15 residues. The CDR3 here is CASSYLDSLNTEAFF. The CDR3 region has the DNA TGTGCCAGCAGTTACTTGGACAGTTTGAACACTGAAGCTTTCTTT.

This clone has just a few counts. This chain uses TRBV19 with TRBJ2-7, with a weak D call TRBD1 (5 bases). Germline V gives CDR1 LNHDA, CDR2 SQIVND (reference sequence). CDR3 size: 14 residues. V dropped 4 bases and J dropped 5 bases, with 15 bases sitting between them. The CDR3 DNA reads TGTGCCAGTAGTACCCAGGGTCTAAGCGACGAGCAGTACTTC. Encoded protein: CASSTQGLSDEQYF.

This clone was seen only once. The V call is TRBV19, the J call TRBJ1-2, with unresolved D. Germline V gene lookup returns CDR1 LNHDA and CDR2 SQIVND (reference sequence). This CDR3 spans 12 amino acids. Trimming removed 7 bases at V and 1 base at J, with 7 bases between. The CDR3 is CASIEGNYGYTF. CDR3 in DNA: TGTGCCAGTATAGAGGGTAACTATGGCTACACCTTC. Full variable domain (missing parts from reference TRBV19 and TRBJ1-2): DGGITQSPKYLFRKEGQNVTLSCEQNLNHDAMYWYRQDPGQGLRLIYYSQIVNDFQKGDIAEGYSVSREKKESFPLTVTSAQKNPTAFYLCASIEGNYGYTFGSGTRLTVV.

V gene TRBV7-9 combines with J gene TRBJ1-2; 7 bases fit TRBD1. The length of the CDR3 is 15 residues. V trimming: 1 base; J trimming: 2 bases; junction bases outside the gene matches: 4. The germline V gene encodes CDR1 SEHNR and CDR2 FQNEAQ (reference sequence). The CDR3 DNA follows: TGTGCCAGCAGCTTAGACCTGGACAGGAACTATGGCTACACCTTC. Its translation is CASSLDLDRNYGYTF.

This chain uses TRBV7-9 with TRBJ1-4, with a tentative D call TRBD1 (6 bases). V lost 1 base, J lost 5 bases, and 11 bases lay in between. This CDR3 has 15 amino acids. CDR1 is SEHNR, CDR2 FQNEAQ, per germline (reference sequence). CDR3 residues: CASSLEGGRNEKLFF. The CDR3 bases are TGTGCCAGCAGCTTAGAGGGGGGGAGGAATGAAAAACTGTTTTTT. Full variable domain (remainder filled in from reference TRBV7-9 and TRBJ1-4): DTGVSQNPRHKITKRGQNVTFRCDPISEHNRLYWYRQTLGQGPEFLTYFQNEAQLEKSRLLSDRFSAERPKGSFSTLEIQRTEQGDSAMYLCASSLEGGRNEKLFFGSGTQLSVL.

V usage is TRBV4-1 and J usage is TRBJ1-1; the match to TRBD1 covers 7 bases. This CDR3 spans 14 amino acids. In germline, CDR1 is MGHRA, CDR2 YSYEKL. Trimming removed 3 bases from V and 2 bases from J; junction bases left unmatched: 3. CDR3 residues: CASSQDRTNTEAFF. Here the CDR3 DNA reads TGCGCCAGCAGCCAGGACAGGACCAACACTGAAGCTTTCTTT.

The rearrangement uses TRBV5-4 and TRBJ2-2; 7 nucleotides align to TRBD2. Trimming took 6 bases from V and 5 from J; bases not matched to a gene: 7. The germline CDR1 and CDR2 sequences are SGHNT and YYREEE (reference sequence). The CDR3 is 14 residues long. The CDR3 DNA is TGTGCCAGCATCCCCGCGGGGGTTACCGGGGAGCTGTTTTTT. It specifies CASIPAGVTGELFF.

DNA of the CDR3: TGTGCCAGCAGTGAACTGGGGGCCAAAGCTAACTATGGCTACACCTTC. It translates to CASSELGAKANYGYTF. The chain employs TRBV2 and TRBJ1-2, with a tentative D call TRBD1 (6 bases). This CDR3 spans 16 amino acids. The germline V gene has CDR1 SNHLY and CDR2 FYNNEI. V was cut by 2 bases and J by 0 bases, with 13 bases left in between.

This sequence joins TRBV7-6 and TRBJ2-3; no definite D call. Trimming shortened V by 6 bases and J by 3 bases, and 16 bases separated the two germline ends. This CDR3 is built from 15 residues. Germline-derived CDR1 and CDR2 are SGHVS and FNYEAQ. CDR3 residues: CASSSGVKATDTQYF. The CDR3 DNA sequence: TGTGCCAGCAGTTCCGGAGTGAAAGCGACAGATACGCAGTATTTT.

This chain connects TRBV9 to TRBJ2-2; 8 bases line up with TRBD2. Trimming removed 0 bases from V and 6 bases from J; junction bases left unmatched: 7. Germline-derived CDR1 and CDR2 are SGDLS and YYNGEE. The CDR3 runs to 16 residues. The CDR3 loop reads CASSVAPPGGPGELFF. The CDR3 DNA sequence: TGTGCCAGCAGCGTAGCTCCGCCGGGGGGGCCCGGGGAGCTGTTTTTT.

The rearrangement joins TRBV9 to TRBJ2-7, with D possibly matching TRBD2 (6 bases). Germline loops: CDR1 SGDLS, CDR2 YYNGEE. The V gene lost 0 bases and the J gene lost 4 bases, with 11 bases spanning the gap. CDR3 length equals 14 residues. Here the CDR3 DNA reads TGTGCCAGCAGCGTAGCCCCGGAGGGTTACGAGCAGTACTTC. Translated, it gives CASSVAPEGYEQYF.

This chain joins TRBV28 and TRBJ2-7; 13 bases agree with TRBD2. The CDR3 covers 16 residues. The germline V gene encodes CDR1 MDHEN and CDR2 SYDVKM. Unmatched junction bases numbered 7, after V lost 3 bases and J lost 5 bases. The CDR3 spells CASSFRSGTSGDEQYF. The CDR3 coding sequence is TGTGCCAGCAGTTTCCGTTCTGGGACTAGCGGGGACGAGCAGTACTTC.

CDR3: CSVGRGDEQFF. In DNA form, the CDR3 reads TGCAGTGTGGGGAGGGGGGATGAGCAGTTCTTC. V is TRBV20-1 and J is TRBJ2-1; possible D gene TRBD2, 7 bases. The CDR3 contains 11 residues. Trimming removed 7 bases at V and 8 bases at J, with 12 bases between. The germline V gene has CDR1 DFQATT and CDR2 SNEGSKA (reference sequence).